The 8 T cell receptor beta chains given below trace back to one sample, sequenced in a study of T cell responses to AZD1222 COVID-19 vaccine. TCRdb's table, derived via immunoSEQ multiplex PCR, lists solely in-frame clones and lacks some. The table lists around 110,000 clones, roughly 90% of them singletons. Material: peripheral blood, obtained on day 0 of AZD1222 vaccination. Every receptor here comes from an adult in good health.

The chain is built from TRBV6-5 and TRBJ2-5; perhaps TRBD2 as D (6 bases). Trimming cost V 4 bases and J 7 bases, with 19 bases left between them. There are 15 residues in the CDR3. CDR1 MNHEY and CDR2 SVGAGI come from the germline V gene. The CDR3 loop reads CASSSRETTIGTQYF. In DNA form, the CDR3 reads TGTGCCAGCAGTTCCCGGGAGACTACAATAGGGACCCAGTACTTC.

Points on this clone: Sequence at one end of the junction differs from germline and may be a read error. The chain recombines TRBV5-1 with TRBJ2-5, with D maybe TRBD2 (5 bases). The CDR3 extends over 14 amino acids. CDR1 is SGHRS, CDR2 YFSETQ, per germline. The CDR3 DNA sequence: TGCGCCAGCAGCCCGGGAACAGCACAAGGGACCCAGTACTTC. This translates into CASSPGTAQGTQYF.

The CDR3 loop is CSASMPGSSYEQYF. CDR3 DNA sequence: TGCAGTGCTAGTATGCCGGGAAGCTCCTACGAGCAGTACTTC. The chain joins TRBV20-1 to TRBJ2-7; maybe TRBD2 (5 bases). This CDR3 has 14 amino acids. The V gene lost 3 bases and the J gene lost 0 bases, with 12 bases spanning the gap. Germline CDR1 and CDR2: DFQATT and SNEGSKA (reference sequence).

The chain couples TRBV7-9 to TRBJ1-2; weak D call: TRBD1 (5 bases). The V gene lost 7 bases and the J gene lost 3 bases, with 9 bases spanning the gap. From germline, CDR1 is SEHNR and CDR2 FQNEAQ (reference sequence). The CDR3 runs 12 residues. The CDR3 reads CASTPRDYGYTF. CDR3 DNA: TGTGCCAGCACCCCCAGGGACTATGGCTACACCTTC.

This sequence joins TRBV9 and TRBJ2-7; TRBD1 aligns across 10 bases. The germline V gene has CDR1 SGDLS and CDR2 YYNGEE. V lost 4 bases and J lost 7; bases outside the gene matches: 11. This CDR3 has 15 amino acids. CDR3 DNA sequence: TGTGCCAGCAGCCTTGGGACAGGGGAAGGTTGGGAGCAGTACTTC. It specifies CASSLGTGEGWEQYF.

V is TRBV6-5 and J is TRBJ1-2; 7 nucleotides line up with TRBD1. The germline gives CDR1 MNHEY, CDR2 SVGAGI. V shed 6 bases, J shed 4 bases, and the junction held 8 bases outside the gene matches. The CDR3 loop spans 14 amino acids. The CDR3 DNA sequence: TGTGCCAGCAGCCCCTCCGGGACAGTCTATGGCTACACCTTC. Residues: CASSPSGTVYGYTF.

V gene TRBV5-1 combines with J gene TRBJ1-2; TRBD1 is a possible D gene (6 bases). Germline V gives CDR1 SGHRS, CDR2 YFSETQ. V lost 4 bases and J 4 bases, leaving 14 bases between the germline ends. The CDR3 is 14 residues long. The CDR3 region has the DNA TGCGCCAGCAGCGCCCCGGGGGCGATCTATGGCTACACCTTC. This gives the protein CASSAPGAIYGYTF.

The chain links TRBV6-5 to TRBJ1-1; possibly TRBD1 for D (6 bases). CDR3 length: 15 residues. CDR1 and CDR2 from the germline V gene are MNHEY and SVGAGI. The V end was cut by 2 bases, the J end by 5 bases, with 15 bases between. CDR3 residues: CASSYSRGGGTEAFF. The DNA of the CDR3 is TGTGCCAGCAGTTACAGCCGTGGAGGGGGGACTGAAGCTTTCTTT.